This T cell receptor beta chain was captured by sequencing in a study of blood T cells in healthy people across ages. Broader study findings: Donor CMV infection status was unknown, possibly confounding age-related changes in expanded clonotypes.

With 4 bases removed from V and 6 bases from J, the gap between germline ends came to 13 bases. CDR3 length: 14 amino acids. From germline, CDR1 is LGHNA and CDR2 YNFKEQ. The donors, healthy Caucasians from Russia, were aged about 6 to 95. A sample-barcoded 5' primer and a J-beta primer mix were used in a second PCR of about 7 to 11 cycles. TCRdb reprocessed the 5' RACE reads with MiXCR, giving one entry per CDR3 protein. The sample contains more than 900,000 distinct CDR3 sequences, 25% to 35% of which appear only once. This clonotype was recorded once. Its target is not known. The same data also went into a second study, on T cells of mothers and their children. That investigation notes: Roughly 2.8 million TCR beta reads per child versus over 10 million per mother.

This receptor was identified in a woman aged 40-49 years in good health. This chain connects TRBV4-2 to TRBJ1-5, with D tentatively TRBD1 (6 bases). The sequenced sample was blood. CDR3 sequence: CASSPEQGPQPQHF. The CDR3 nucleotides read TGTGCCAGCAGCCCGGAACAGGGCCCTCAGCCCCAGCATTTT.